The 28 T cell receptor beta chains presented below share a single source sample, sequenced in a study of PD-1 blockade in classical Hodgkin lymphoma. In every patient, relapse followed autologous stem cell transplantation, while exposure to brentuximab vedotin differed. By magnetic negative selection, CD4+ T cells were purified from thawed PBMCs. Sequencing used immunoSEQ multiplex PCR; TCRdb keeps in-frame clones, though not all of them. Here the sample spans around 23,000 clones, about 83% being singletons. The sample here was CD4+ T cells from blood, taken at baseline. Source of these receptors: a human donor with classical Hodgkin lymphoma.

This clone was observed a handful of times. The rearrangement links TRBV10-3 to TRBJ1-5; D perhaps matches TRBD1 (5 bases). CDR3 length: 13 residues. Germline V gene data show CDR1 as ENHRY and CDR2 as SYGVKD. V dropped 7 bases and J dropped 4 bases, with 11 bases sitting between them. The CDR3 reads CAITQGENQPQHF. CDR3 nucleotides: TGTGCCATCACTCAAGGGGAGAATCAGCCCCAGCATTTT.

The chain combines TRBV18 with TRBJ2-1; the match to TRBD2 covers 10 bases. The V gene end was trimmed by 0 bases and the J gene end by 4 bases; junction bases not matched to a gene: 3. Per the germline V gene, CDR1 is KGHSH and CDR2 is LQKENI. The CDR3 totals 16 residues. CDR3 sequence: CASSPPSGGVYNEQFF. CDR3 nucleotide sequence: TGTGCCAGCTCACCACCGAGCGGGGGGGTTTACAATGAGCAGTTCTTC.

This chain links TRBV19 with TRBJ1-5; D not certain. The V and J ends lost 6 bases and 3 bases respectively, with 15 bases between them. Germline V gene sequence: CDR1 LNHDA, CDR2 SQIVND (reference sequence). The CDR3 runs to 15 residues. CDR3 sequence reads: CASSRSSGYNQPQHF. DNA for the CDR3: TGTGCCAGTAGCCGATCTTCAGGATACAATCAGCCCCAGCATTTT.

The genes are TRBV19 and TRBJ2-7; the D gene is possibly TRBD1 (6 bases). This CDR3 has 13 amino acids. Germline CDR1 and CDR2: LNHDA and SQIVND (reference sequence). V was cut by 0 bases and J by 6 bases, with 9 bases left in between. The CDR3 loop is CASSIDGQTEQYF. CDR3 nucleotides: TGTGCCAGTAGTATAGATGGACAGACCGAGCAGTACTTC.

J is TRBJ2-5 and V is TRBV7-7; D gene ambiguous. This CDR3 comprises 13 residues. Trimming shortened V by 5 bases and J by 5 bases, and 12 bases separated the two germline ends. Germline V CDR1 and CDR2: SSHAT, FNYEAQ (reference sequence). The CDR3 DNA sequence: TGTGCCAGCAGCCCCCGGTTAGGGGAGACCCAGTACTTC. This gives the protein CASSPRLGETQYF.

This rearrangement joins TRBV6-1 to TRBJ2-1; the D gene is possibly TRBD2 (7 bases). The CDR3 totals 16 residues. Trimming took off 2 bases at V and 7 bases at J, with 18 bases between the two ends. Germline V gives CDR1 MNHNS, CDR2 SASEGT. The CDR3 DNA is TGTGCCAGCAGTGAACGGGGGGACACTCTATTTAATGAGCAGTTCTTC. This sequence encodes CASSERGDTLFNEQFF.

The rearrangement joins TRBV5-1 to TRBJ1-1; D call uncertain. Germline V gene sequence: CDR1 SGHRS, CDR2 YFSETQ. The CDR3 has 15 amino acids. Trimming took 2 bases from V and 3 from J, leaving 14 bases between them. In DNA form, the CDR3 reads TGCGCCAGCAGCTTCGGGCACGGGGAGGACACTGAAGCTTTCTTT. Protein: CASSFGHGEDTEAFF. Full variable domain (remainder filled in from reference TRBV5-1 and TRBJ1-1): KAGVTQTPRYLIKTRGQQVTLSCSPISGHRSVSWYQQTPGQGLQFLFEYFSETQRNKGNFPGRFSGRQFSNSRSEMNVSTLELGDSALYLCASSFGHGEDTEAFFGQGTRLTVV.

This clone has just one count. This chain uses TRBV11-3 with TRBJ2-5; tentatively, D is TRBD1 (6 bases). Germline V CDR1 and CDR2: SGHNT, YENEEA. The CDR3 has 15 amino acids. The V and J ends lost 2 bases and 5 bases respectively, with 15 bases between them. Here the CDR3 reads CASSLQQGVLETQYF. The CDR3 DNA reads TGTGCCAGCAGCTTACAACAGGGAGTTTTGGAGACCCAGTACTTC.

J is TRBJ1-5 and V is TRBV4-2; 8 bases are shared with TRBD1. The CDR3 covers 17 residues. J lost 6 bases, V lost 0 bases, and 10 bases had no gene match. Germline loops: CDR1 LGHNA, CDR2 YNFKEQ. The CDR3 here is CASSQDWLGQGGQPQHF. Here the CDR3 DNA reads TGTGCCAGCAGCCAAGATTGGTTAGGACAGGGAGGTCAGCCCCAGCATTTT.

The chain uses TRBV5-4 and TRBJ2-3, with TRBD2 matching 13 bases. This CDR3 comprises 17 residues. J was trimmed by 3 bases and V by 3 bases; bases with no gene match: 7. In germline, CDR1 is SGHNT, CDR2 YYREEE (reference sequence). As DNA, the CDR3 is TGTGCCAGCAGCTCCGGGACTAGCGGGGTCGGGACAGATACGCAGTATTTT. Translating gives CASSSGTSGVGTDTQYF.

V usage is TRBV6-4 and J usage is TRBJ1-6; D may be TRBD1 (5 bases). CDR3 size: 15 residues. V lost 3 bases and J lost 9, with 15 bases in between. CDR1 and CDR2 from the germline V gene are MRHNA and SNTAGT. The DNA of the CDR3 is TGTGCCAGCAGTGAGTTGGGGACGAGGGCTTCACCCCTCCACTTT. It yields the protein CASSELGTRASPLHF.

This chain links TRBV7-3 with TRBJ2-3; 9 bases match TRBD2. There are 16 residues in the CDR3. With 5 bases clipped from V and 4 bases from J, the junction kept 10 bases outside the gene matches. Germline CDR1 SGHTA, CDR2 FQGTGA. CDR3: CASSRVGGGAPDTQYF. The CDR3 DNA reads as TGTGCCAGCAGCCGGGTAGGCGGGGGGGCCCCAGATACGCAGTATTTT.

The rearrangement uses TRBV9 and TRBJ2-7; D is undetermined. V was shortened by 0 bases and J by 2 bases, with 15 bases between the two germline ends. The CDR3 has 16 residues. Germline V gene sequence: CDR1 SGDLS, CDR2 YYNGEE. CDR3 residues: CASSVAGRVSPYEQYF. The CDR3 nucleotides read TGTGCCAGCAGCGTAGCGGGTCGGGTAAGCCCCTACGAGCAGTACTTC.

The V and J genes are TRBV5-6 and TRBJ2-7, with 8 bases fitting TRBD2. The ends lost 2 bases at V and 3 bases at J; junction bases unmatched: 4. The CDR3 is 14 amino acids. Germline V lookup: CDR1 SGHDT, CDR2 YYEEEE. The CDR3 DNA sequence: TGTGCCAGCAGCTTCCTACGGGGGGGCTACGAGCAGTACTTC. Protein: CASSFLRGGYEQYF.

The chain combines TRBV18 with TRBJ1-2; D gene ambiguous. Germline CDR1 reads KGHSH; CDR2 reads LQKENI. The CDR3 loop spans 14 amino acids. V shed 4 bases and J shed 8 bases, with 17 bases lying between them. The CDR3, as DNA: TGTGCCAGCTCACGAAGCACCTCAATACAGGGCTACACCTTC. Protein product: CASSRSTSIQGYTF.

The chain links TRBV9 to TRBJ2-7, with 14 bases fitting TRBD2. The CDR3 sequence is 20 residues long. The J segment lost 5 bases and the V segment lost 3 bases, leaving 19 bases of the junction unmatched. The germline gives CDR1 SGDLS, CDR2 YYNGEE. CDR3: CASSAPDPGLAGDLSHEQYF. For the CDR3, the DNA is TGTGCCAGCAGCGCCCCTGACCCGGGACTAGCGGGGGACCTGAGCCACGAGCAGTACTTC.

This clone has a handful of counts. This chain links TRBV7-3 with TRBJ1-6; perhaps TRBD1 as D (5 bases). The V gene's germline CDR1 is SGHTA and CDR2 FQGTGA. CDR3 length equals 15 residues. Deletions cut 5 bases from V and 13 bases from J, with 21 bases between. For the CDR3, the DNA is TGTGCCAGCAGCCCCGCTCCAGGGAGCAACTCCCCCCTCCACTTT. Translated, it gives CASSPAPGSNSPLHF.

The rearrangement joins TRBV28 to TRBJ1-1; the match to TRBD1 covers 7 bases. Germline assignment: CDR1 MDHEN and CDR2 SYDVKM. CDR3 length: 13 residues. V lost 7 bases and J lost 1; bases outside the gene matches: 3. The CDR3 DNA reads TGTGCCAGCATGAACAGGGGGAACACTGAAGCTTTCTTT. Translation: CASMNRGNTEAFF.

CDR3 sequence reads: CASRPSGASDTQYF. The CDR3 nucleotides are TGCGCCAGCAGGCCTAGCGGGGCTTCAGATACGCAGTATTTT. The genes are TRBV5-1 and TRBJ2-3, with TRBD2 matching 9 bases. This CDR3 spans 14 amino acids. Per the germline V gene, CDR1 is SGHRS and CDR2 is YFSETQ. V lost 5 bases to trimming and J lost 4 bases; unmatched junction nucleotides: 5.

The rearrangement links TRBV10-1 to TRBJ2-1, with D hard to call. V was trimmed by 6 bases and J by 8 bases, leaving 14 bases between them. The CDR3 sequence is 13 residues long. Germline V lookup: CDR1 WNHNN, CDR2 SYGVQD (reference sequence). The CDR3 DNA sequence: TGCGCCAGCAGGCAGATGACGGGCCATGAGCAGTTCTTC. Encoded protein: CASRQMTGHEQFF.

The chain carries TRBV6-5 and TRBJ1-1; D unresolved. Per germline, CDR1 MNHEY and CDR2 SVGAGI. Trimming removed 2 bases from V and 4 bases from J, with 11 bases in between. The CDR3 has 14 amino acids. Here the CDR3 DNA reads TGTGCCAGCAGTTACCAGAGAGATAGCACTGAAGCTTTCTTT. It translates to CASSYQRDSTEAFF.

This chain connects TRBV4-3 to TRBJ2-4; 8 nucleotides agree with TRBD2. CDR3 size: 17 residues. Germline-derived CDR1 and CDR2 are LGHNA and YSLEER. The ends lost 0 bases at V and 3 bases at J; junction bases unmatched: 7. Here the CDR3 DNA reads TGCGCCAGCAGCCAAGATCTTACCGGGAGGGACAAAAACATTCAGTACTTC. The encoded protein is CASSQDLTGRDKNIQYF.

This chain uses TRBV5-6 with TRBJ2-3, with 8 bases that match TRBD2. The trim removed 1 base at V and 5 bases at J, leaving 6 bases unmatched. The CDR3 length is 15 residues. Per the germline V gene, CDR1 is SGHDT and CDR2 is YYEEEE. The CDR3 loop reads CASSLLAGTQDTQYF. The CDR3 DNA sequence: TGTGCCAGCAGCTTGTTAGCGGGAACGCAAGATACGCAGTATTTT. Supplemented by reference TRBV5-6 and TRBJ2-3, the full variable domain reads DAGVTQSPTHLIKTRGQQVTLRCSPKSGHDTVSWYQQALGQGPQFIFQYYEEEERQRGNFPDRFSGHQFPNYSSELNVNALLLGDSALYLCASSLLAGTQDTQYFGPGTRLTVL.

This clone was detected only a few times. The gene calls are TRBV5-1 and TRBJ2-2, with D possibly being TRBD1 (5 bases). The germline V gene has CDR1 SGHRS and CDR2 YFSETQ. V was trimmed by 4 bases and J by 1 base, leaving 11 bases between them. The CDR3 consists of 15 residues. The CDR3 loop is CASSLGHGNTGELFF. The CDR3 DNA sequence: TGCGCCAGCAGCCTAGGACACGGGAACACCGGGGAGCTGTTTTTT. The whole variable domain, remainder taken from reference TRBV5-1 and TRBJ2-2, is KAGVTQTPRYLIKTRGQQVTLSCSPISGHRSVSWYQQTPGQGLQFLFEYFSETQRNKGNFPGRFSGRQFSNSRSEMNVSTLELGDSALYLCASSLGHGNTGELFFGEGSRLTVL.

The chain couples TRBV18 to TRBJ2-1; TRBD2 aligns across 7 bases. CDR1 and CDR2 (germline): KGHSH, LQKENI. The CDR3 runs 14 residues. After removal of 7 bases from V and 0 bases from J, the junction contained 3 bases not matched to a gene. The CDR3 protein is CASWGGSSYNEQFF. The CDR3 DNA is TGTGCCAGCTGGGGCGGGAGCTCCTACAATGAGCAGTTCTTC.

This clone was recorded once. The rearrangement links TRBV15 to TRBJ1-2; D might be TRBD1 (6 bases). CDR1 LNHNV and CDR2 YYDKDF come from the germline V gene (reference sequence). The CDR3 spans 14 residues. V was shortened by 0 bases and J by 8 bases, with 13 bases between the two germline ends. DNA of the CDR3: TGTGCCACCAGCAGAGATACAGGGTTAGGCGGCTACACCTTC. Its protein is CATSRDTGLGGYTF.

In DNA, the CDR3 is TGTGCCAGTAGTATAGATGTAGGGACAGAACAGCGGAACACCATATATTTT. As protein: CASSIDVGTEQRNTIYF. V and J are TRBV19 and TRBJ1-3; 7 positions match TRBD1. J lost 7 bases, V lost 0 bases, and 12 bases had no gene match. The CDR3 is made up of 17 amino acids. The germline V gene has CDR1 LNHDA and CDR2 SQIVND (reference sequence).

The V and J genes are TRBV5-1 and TRBJ2-3, with D tentatively TRBD2 (5 bases). The CDR3 has 14 residues. Germline values: CDR1 SGHRS, CDR2 YFSETQ. V was shortened by 0 bases and J by 1 base, with 6 bases between the two germline ends. The CDR3 region is CASSLAGGTDTQYF. DNA of the CDR3: TGCGCCAGCAGCTTGGCCGGGGGCACAGATACGCAGTATTTT.